This T cell receptor (beta chain) derives from a study of blood T cell repertoires in COVID-19. Looking at the study overall: The samples span acute and convalescent COVID-19 from the United States, Italy and Spain. Sources were T cells, B-cell-depleted T cells, or PBMCs; the material itself was cDNA or gDNA.

In the original processing: Amplified reference gene primers provided the basis for estimating nucleated cell counts. The table came from immunoSEQ multiplex PCR; TCRdb's copy has only in-frame clones and leaves some out. The D gene and trimming were derived from the DNA, and the V and J assignments and clone size from that table. The sample yields some 260,000 clones, 65% to 80% seen once. To note about this clone: Additional DNA sequences in this sample encode the identical CDR3.

The sample taken for sequencing was peripheral blood. The TCR was taken from a woman between 40 and 55 years old with active or convalescent COVID-19.

This CDR3 is CASSEAAGEQPQHF. Here the CDR3 DNA reads TGTGCCAGCAGTGAAGCTGCAGGGGAGCAGCCCCAGCATTTT. The rearrangement uses TRBV2 and TRBJ1-5, with D possibly TRBD1 on 6 matching bases. The CDR3 sequence is 14 residues long. Germline CDR1 SNHLY, CDR2 FYNNEI. V was clipped by 0 bases and J by 7 bases, with 10 bases between them. The full variable domain, in which reference TRBV2 and TRBJ1-5 provide the parts outside the CDR3, is EPEVTQTPSHQVTQMGQEVILRCVPISNHLYFYWYRQILGQKVEFLVSFYNNEISEKSEIFDDQFSVERPDGSNFTLKIRSTKLEDSAMYFCASSEAAGEQPQHFGDGTRLSIL.